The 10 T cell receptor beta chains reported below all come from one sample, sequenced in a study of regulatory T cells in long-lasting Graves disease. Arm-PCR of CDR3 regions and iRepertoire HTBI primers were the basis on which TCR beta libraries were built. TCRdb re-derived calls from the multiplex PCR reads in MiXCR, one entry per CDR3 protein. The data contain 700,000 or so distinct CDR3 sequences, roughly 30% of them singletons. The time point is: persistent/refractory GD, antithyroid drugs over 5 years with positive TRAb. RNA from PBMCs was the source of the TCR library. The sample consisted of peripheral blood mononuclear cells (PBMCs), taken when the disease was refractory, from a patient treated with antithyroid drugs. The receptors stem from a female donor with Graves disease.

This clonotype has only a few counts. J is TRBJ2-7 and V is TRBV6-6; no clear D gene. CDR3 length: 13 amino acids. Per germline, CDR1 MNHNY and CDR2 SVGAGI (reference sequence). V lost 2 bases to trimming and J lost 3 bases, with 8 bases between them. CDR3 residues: CASSYTARYEQYF. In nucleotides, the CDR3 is TGTGCCAGCAGTTACACGGCGCGCTACGAGCAGTACTTC.

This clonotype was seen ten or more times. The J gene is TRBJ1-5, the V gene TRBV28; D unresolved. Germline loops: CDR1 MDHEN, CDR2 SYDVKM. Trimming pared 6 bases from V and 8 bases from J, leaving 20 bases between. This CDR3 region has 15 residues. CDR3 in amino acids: CASSSDGTGGEPQHF. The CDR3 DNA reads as TGTGCCAGCAGCTCCGATGGTACCGGTGGGGAGCCCCAGCATTTT.

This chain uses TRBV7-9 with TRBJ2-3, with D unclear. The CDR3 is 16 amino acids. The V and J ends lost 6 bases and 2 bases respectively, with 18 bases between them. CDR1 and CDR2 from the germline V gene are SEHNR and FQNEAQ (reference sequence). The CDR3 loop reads CASSSIKTGFTDTQYF. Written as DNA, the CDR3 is TGTGCCAGCAGTTCTATCAAAACCGGGTTCACAGATACGCAGTATTTT.

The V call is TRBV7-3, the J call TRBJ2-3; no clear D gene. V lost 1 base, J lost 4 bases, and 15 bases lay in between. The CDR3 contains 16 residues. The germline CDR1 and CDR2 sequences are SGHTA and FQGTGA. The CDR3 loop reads CASSLNGGQTADTQYF. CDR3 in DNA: TGTGCCAGCAGCTTAAATGGTGGGCAAACCGCAGATACGCAGTATTTT.

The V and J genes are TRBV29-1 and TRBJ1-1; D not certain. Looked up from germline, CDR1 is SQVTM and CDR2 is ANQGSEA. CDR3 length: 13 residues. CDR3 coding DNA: TGCTCCGGGGAACAGACGACCGGCACTGAAGCTTTCTTT. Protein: CSGEQTTGTEAFF.

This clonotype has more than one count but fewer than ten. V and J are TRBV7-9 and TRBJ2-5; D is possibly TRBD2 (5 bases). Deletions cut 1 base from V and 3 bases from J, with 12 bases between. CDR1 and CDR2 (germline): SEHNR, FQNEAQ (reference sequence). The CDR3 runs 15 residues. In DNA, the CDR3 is TGTGCCAGCAGCTTAGAAGTAGCGAGCGAAGAGACCCAGTACTTC. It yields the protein CASSLEVASEETQYF.

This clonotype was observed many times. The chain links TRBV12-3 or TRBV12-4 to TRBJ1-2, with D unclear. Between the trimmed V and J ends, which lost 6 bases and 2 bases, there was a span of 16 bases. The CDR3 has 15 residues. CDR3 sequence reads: CASSPWVSGNYGYTF. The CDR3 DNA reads TGTGCCAGCAGCCCATGGGTGTCAGGAAACTATGGCTACACCTTC.

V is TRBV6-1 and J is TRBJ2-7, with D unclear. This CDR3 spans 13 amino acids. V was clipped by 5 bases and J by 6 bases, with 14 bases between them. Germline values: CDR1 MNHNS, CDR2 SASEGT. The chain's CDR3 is CASSLSPVGEQYF. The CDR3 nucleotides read TGTGCCAGCAGTCTCTCCCCCGTCGGCGAGCAGTACTTC.

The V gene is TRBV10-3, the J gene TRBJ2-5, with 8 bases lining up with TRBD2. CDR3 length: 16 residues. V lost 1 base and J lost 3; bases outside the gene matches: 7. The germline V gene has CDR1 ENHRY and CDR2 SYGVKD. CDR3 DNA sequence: TGTGCCATCAGTGAGTTGGAAACTAGCGGAAAAGAGACCCAGTACTTC. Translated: CAISELETSGKETQYF.

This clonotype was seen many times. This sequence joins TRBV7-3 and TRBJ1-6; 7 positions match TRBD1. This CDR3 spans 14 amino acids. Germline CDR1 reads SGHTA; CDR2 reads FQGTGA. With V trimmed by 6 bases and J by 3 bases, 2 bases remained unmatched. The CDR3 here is CASSRDSYNSPLHF. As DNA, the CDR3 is TGTGCCAGCAGTCGGGACAGCTATAATTCACCCCTCCACTTT. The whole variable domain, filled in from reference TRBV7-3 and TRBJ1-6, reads GAGVSQTPSNKVTEKGKYVELRCDPISGHTALYWYRQSLGQGPEFLIYFQGTGAADDSGLPNDRFFAVRPEGSVSTLKIQRTERGDSAVYLCASSRDSYNSPLHFGNGTRLTVT.